One TCR beta chain is described in this entry. Clones were read by immunoSEQ multiplex PCR, and TCRdb kept only the in-frame ones, dropping some. The data contain about 310,000 clones, over 75% of them singletons. Categorization into cohorts depended on clinical history that participants reported. The sample is drawn from a study of blood T cell repertoires in COVID-19. The CDR3 has 12 residues. In germline, CDR1 is GTSNPN, CDR2 SVGIG (reference sequence). V shed 0 bases, J shed 14 bases, and the junction held 7 bases outside the gene matches. The genes are TRBV30 and TRBJ1-1, with 9 bases identical to TRBD1. Sequenced: PBMCs or T cells enriched from blood (not recorded which). The TCR originated in a man aged 25 to 40 who had recovered from COVID-19. The CDR3 coding sequence is TGTGCCTGGAGTGTACAGGGGGCGGTAGGGTTCTTT. It specifies CAWSVQGAVGFF.